The entry that follows covers one T cell receptor beta chain sequence. Individuals drawn from around 25 US areas were about 18 to 90 years old. Cohort placement rested on clinical history that participants reported themselves. Sequencing was performed with immunoSEQ multiplex PCR; in TCRdb, only in-frame clones are kept and a portion is missing. The sample yields some 380,000 clones, about 87% seen once. These data belong to a study of blood T cell repertoires in COVID-19. On the study more broadly: Samples of COVID-19 (acute and convalescent) were obtained from the United States, Italy and Spain. Sample material is recorded as cDNA or gDNA derived from T cells, B-cell-depleted T cells, or PBMCs.

The sample taken for sequencing was PBMCs or T cells enriched from blood (not recorded which). The TCR was taken from a young man who had recovered from COVID-19.

The CDR3 DNA is TGCAGCGTTCACAGGGGAGCTGAAGCTTTCTTT. This sequence encodes CSVHRGAEAFF. This chain connects TRBV29-1 to TRBJ1-1; 7 bases line up with TRBD1. The junction had 3 bases not matched to a gene; V was cut back by 5 bases and J by 6 bases. The CDR3 spans 11 residues. Germline V gene data show CDR1 as SQVTM and CDR2 as ANQGSEA.